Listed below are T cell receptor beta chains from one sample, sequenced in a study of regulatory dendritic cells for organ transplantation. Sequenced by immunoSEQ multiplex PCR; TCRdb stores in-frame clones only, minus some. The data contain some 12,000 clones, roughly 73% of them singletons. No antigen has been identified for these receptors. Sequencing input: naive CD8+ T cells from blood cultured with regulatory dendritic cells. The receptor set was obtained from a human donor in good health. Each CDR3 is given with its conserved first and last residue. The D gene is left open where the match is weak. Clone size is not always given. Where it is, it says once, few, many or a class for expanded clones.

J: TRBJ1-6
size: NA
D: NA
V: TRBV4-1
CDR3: CASSQDWPPNSPLHF
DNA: TGCGCCAGCAGCCAAGATTGGCCGCCTAATTCACCCCTCCACTTT

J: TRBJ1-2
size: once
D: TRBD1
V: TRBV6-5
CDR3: CASRPKGQVYGYTF
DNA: TGTGCCAGCAGGCCGAAGGGACAGGTGTATGGCTACACCTTC

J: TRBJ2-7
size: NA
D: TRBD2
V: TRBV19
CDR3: CASSPGGTYEQYF
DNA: TGTGCCAGTAGCCCGGGGGGGACCTACGAGCAGTACTTC

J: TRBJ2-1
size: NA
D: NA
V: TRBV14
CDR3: CASSLEDTAYNEQFF
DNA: TGTGCCAGCAGCCTAGAGGATACAGCTTACAATGAGCAGTTCTTC

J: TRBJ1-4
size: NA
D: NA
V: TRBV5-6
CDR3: CASSLFELGMEKLFF
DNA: TGTGCCAGCAGCTTGTTTGAACTAGGGATGGAAAAACTGTTTTTT

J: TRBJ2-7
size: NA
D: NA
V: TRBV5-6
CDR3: CASSKAGGRTYEQYF
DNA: TGTGCCAGCAGCAAAGCCGGGGGGCGGACTTACGAGCAGTACTTC

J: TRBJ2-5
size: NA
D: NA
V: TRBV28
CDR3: CASSPGLGTQYF
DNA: TGTGCCAGTTCCCCGGGTCTCGGGACCCAGTACTTC

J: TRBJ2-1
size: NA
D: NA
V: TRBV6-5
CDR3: CASSYSPGEDNEQFF
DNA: TGTGCCAGCAGTTACTCGCCAGGGGAAGACAATGAGCAGTTCTTC

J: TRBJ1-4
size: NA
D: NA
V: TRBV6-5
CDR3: CASSVITNEKLFF
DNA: TGTGCCAGCTCGGTTATAACTAATGAAAAACTGTTTTTT

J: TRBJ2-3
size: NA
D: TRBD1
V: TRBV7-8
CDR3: CASSLLSRGNTQYF
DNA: TGTGCCAGCAGTCTCCTCAGCAGGGGGAATACGCAGTATTTT

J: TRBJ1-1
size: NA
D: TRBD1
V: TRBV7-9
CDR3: CASSSGTDNTEAFF
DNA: TGTGCCAGCAGCTCGGGGACAGATAACACTGAAGCTTTCTTT

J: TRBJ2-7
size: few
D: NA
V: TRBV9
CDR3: CASSVGEVSDEQYF
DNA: TGTGCCAGCAGCGTAGGTGAGGTGAGCGACGAGCAGTACTTC

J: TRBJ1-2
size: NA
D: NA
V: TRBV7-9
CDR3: CASSLKDSPNYGYTF
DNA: TGTGCCAGCAGCTTAAAGGACAGCCCTAACTATGGCTACACCTTC

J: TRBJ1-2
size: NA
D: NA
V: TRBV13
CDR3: CASSRGENMANYGYTF
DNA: TGTGCCAGCAGCCGGGGGGAGAACATGGCTAACTATGGCTACACCTTC

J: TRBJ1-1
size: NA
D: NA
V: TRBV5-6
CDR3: CASSWWRGGRTEAFF
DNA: TGTGCCAGCAGCTGGTGGAGGGGCGGGCGGACTGAAGCTTTCTTT

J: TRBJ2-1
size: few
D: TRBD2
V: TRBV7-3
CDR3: CASSLAGGPSYNEQFF
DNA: TGTGCCAGCAGCCTAGCGGGGGGGCCTTCCTACAATGAGCAGTTCTTC